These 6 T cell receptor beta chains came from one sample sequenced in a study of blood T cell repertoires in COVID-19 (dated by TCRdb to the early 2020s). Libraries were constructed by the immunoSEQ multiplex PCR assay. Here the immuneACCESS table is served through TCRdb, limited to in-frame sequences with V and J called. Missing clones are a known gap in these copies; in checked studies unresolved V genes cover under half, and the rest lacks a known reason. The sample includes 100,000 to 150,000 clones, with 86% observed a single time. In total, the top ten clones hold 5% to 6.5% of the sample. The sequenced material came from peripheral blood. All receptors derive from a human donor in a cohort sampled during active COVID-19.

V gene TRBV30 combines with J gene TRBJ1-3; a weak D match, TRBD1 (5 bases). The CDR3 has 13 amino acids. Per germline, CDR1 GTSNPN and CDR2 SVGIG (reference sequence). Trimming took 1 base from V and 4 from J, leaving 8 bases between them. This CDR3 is CAWSEGNGNTIYF. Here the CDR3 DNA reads TGTGCCTGGAGTGAGGGGAACGGAAACACCATATATTTT.

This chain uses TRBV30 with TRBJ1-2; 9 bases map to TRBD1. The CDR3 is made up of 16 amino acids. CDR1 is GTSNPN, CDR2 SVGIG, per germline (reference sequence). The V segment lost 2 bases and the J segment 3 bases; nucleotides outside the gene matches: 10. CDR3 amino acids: CAWSSTGGILDYGYTF. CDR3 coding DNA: TGTGCCTGGAGTTCGACAGGGGGTATATTGGACTATGGCTACACCTTC.

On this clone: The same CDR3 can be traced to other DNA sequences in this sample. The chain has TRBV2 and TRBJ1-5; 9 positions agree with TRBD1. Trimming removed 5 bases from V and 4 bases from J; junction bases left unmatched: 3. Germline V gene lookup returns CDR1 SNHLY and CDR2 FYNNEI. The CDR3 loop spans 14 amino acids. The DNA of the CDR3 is TGTGCCAGCAGTTTTGACAGGGGGAATCAGCCCCAGCATTTT. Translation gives CASSFDRGNQPQHF.

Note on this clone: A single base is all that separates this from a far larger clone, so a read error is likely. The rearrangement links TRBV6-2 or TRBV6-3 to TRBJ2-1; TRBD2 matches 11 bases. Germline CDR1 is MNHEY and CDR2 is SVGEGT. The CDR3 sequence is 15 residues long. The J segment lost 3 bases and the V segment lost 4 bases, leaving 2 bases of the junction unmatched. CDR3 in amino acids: CASSSGTSGYNEQFF. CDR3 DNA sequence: TGTGCCAGCAGTTCCGGGACTAGCGGCTACAATGAGCAGTTCTTC.

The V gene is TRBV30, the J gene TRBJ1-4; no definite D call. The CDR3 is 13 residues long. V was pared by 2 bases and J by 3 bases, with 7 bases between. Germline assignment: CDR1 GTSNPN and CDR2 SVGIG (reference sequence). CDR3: CAWSLQPNEKLFF. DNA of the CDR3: TGTGCCTGGAGTTTACAGCCTAATGAAAAACTGTTTTTT.

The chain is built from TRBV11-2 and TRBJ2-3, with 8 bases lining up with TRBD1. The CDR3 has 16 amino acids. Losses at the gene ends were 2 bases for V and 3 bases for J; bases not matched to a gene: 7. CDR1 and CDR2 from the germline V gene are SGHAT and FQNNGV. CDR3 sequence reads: CASSLLGQGLTDTQYF. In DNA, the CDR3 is TGTGCCAGCAGCTTATTAGGACAGGGTCTAACAGATACGCAGTATTTT.